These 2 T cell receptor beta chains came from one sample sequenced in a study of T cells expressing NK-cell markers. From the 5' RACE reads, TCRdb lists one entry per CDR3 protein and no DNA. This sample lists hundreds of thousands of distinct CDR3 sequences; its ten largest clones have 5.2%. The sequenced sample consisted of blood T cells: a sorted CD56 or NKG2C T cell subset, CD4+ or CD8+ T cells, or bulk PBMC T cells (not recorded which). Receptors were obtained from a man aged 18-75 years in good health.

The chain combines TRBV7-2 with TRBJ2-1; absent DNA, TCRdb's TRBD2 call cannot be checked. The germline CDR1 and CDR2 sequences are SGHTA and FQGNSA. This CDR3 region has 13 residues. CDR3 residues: CASSSQRYNEQFF.

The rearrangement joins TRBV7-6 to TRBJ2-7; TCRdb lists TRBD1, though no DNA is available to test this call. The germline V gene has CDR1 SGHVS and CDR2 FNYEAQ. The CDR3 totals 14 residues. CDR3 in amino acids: CASSLTGSTYEQYF.